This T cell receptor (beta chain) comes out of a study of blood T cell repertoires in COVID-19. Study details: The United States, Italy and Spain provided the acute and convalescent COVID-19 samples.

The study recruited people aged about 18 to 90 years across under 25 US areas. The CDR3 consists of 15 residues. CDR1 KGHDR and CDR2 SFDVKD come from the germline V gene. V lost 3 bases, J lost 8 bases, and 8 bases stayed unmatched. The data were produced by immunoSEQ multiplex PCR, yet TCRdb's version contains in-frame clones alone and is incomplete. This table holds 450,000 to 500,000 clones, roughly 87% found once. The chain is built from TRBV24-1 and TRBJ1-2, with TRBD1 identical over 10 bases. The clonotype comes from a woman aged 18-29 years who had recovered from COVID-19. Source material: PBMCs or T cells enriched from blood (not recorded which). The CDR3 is CATSDPGTGAEGYTF. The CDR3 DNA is TGTGCCACCAGTGATCCCGGGACAGGGGCAGAGGGCTACACCTTC.